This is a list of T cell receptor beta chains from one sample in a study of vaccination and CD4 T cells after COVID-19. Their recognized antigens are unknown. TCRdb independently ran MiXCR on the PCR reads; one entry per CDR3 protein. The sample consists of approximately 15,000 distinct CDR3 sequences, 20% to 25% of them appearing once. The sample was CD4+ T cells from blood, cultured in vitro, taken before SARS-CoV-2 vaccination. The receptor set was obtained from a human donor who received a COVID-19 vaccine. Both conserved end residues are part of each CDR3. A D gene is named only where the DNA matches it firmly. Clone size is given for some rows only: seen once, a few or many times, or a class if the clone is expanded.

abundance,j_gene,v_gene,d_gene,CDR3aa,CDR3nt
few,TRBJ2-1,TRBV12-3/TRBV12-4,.,CASSSSSWGISYNEQFF,TGTGCCAGCAGTTCCTCTAGTTGGGGTATCTCCTACAATGAGCAGTTCTTC
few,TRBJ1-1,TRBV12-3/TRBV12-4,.,CASRKGRTEAFF,TGTGCCAGCAGAAAGGGGAGGACTGAAGCTTTCTTT
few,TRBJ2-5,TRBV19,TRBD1,CASSVAGTGGQETQYF,TGTGCCAGTAGTGTCGCCGGGACAGGGGGTCAAGAGACCCAGTACTTC
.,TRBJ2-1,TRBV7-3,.,CASSFGQYNEQFF,TGTGCCAGCAGCTTCGGGCAGTACAATGAGCAGTTCTTC
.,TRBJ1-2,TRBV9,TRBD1,CASSVATGHYGYTF,TGTGCCAGCAGCGTAGCGACAGGGCACTATGGCTACACCTTC
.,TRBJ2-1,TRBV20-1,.,CSANRLEEQFF,TGCAGTGCTAATCGTTTGGAAGAGCAGTTCTTC
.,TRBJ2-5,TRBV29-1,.,CSVENTGRETQYF,TGCAGCGTTGAAAACACAGGGAGGGAGACCCAGTACTTC
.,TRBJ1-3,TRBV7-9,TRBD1,CASSATGIGTIYF,TGTGCCAGCAGCGCGACAGGGATTGGCACCATATATTTT
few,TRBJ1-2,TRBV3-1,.,CASSPGGNYGYTF,TGTGCCAGCAGCCCGGGAGGTAACTATGGCTACACCTTC
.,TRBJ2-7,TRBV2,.,CASSVEGDYEQYF,TGTGCCAGCAGTGTCGAGGGGGACTACGAGCAGTACTTC
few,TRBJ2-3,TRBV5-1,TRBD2,CASSLYSGGADTQYF,TGCGCCAGCAGCTTGTATAGCGGGGGGGCAGATACGCAGTATTTT
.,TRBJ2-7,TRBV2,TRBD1,CASSQDGTGGEQYF,TGTGCCAGCAGTCAAGATGGGACAGGGGGCGAGCAGTACTTC
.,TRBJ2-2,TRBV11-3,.,CASSLAPDRRAGELFF,TGTGCCAGCAGCTTAGCTCCGGACAGGAGGGCCGGGGAGCTGTTTTTT
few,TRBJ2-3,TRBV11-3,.,CASSLALPGSLSTDTQYF,TGTGCCAGCAGCTTAGCCCTTCCAGGATCCCTAAGCACAGATACGCAGTATTTT
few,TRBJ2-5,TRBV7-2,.,CASSYRPLRETQYF,TGTGCCAGCAGCTATCGCCCCCTCCGTGAGACCCAGTACTTC
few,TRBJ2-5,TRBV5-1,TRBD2,CASSHGTSGGAGETQYF,TGCGCCAGCAGCCACGGGACTAGCGGGGGGGCCGGAGAGACCCAGTACTTC
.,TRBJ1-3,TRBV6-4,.,CALGGSGNTIYF,TGTGCCCTGGGGGGCTCTGGAAACACCATATATTTT
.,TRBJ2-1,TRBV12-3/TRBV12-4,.,CASKPFAHFYNEQFF,TGTGCCAGCAAACCCTTTGCCCATTTTTACAATGAGCAGTTCTTC
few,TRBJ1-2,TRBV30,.,CAWSVYTGADYGYTF,TGTGCCTGGAGTGTATACACCGGAGCTGACTATGGCTACACCTTC
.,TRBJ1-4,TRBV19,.,CASSRAGAGDEKLFF,TGTGCCAGTAGTAGGGCGGGGGCTGGAGACGAAAAACTGTTTTTT
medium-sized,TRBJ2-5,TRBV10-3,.,CAISEWREETQYF,TGTGCCATCAGTGAGTGGAGGGAAGAGACCCAGTACTTC
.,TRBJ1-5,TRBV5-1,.,CASSPRGGLGLNQPQHF,TGCGCCAGCAGCCCCCGAGGGGGACTCGGCCTCAATCAGCCCCAGCATTTT
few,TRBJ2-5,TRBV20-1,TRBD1,CSARDRLGGLEETQYF,TGCAGTGCTAGAGATCGGCTAGGGGGCCTGGAAGAGACCCAGTACTTC
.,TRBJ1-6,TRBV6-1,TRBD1,CASSRGTGNSPLHF,TGTGCCAGCAGTCGCGGGACAGGGAATTCACCCCTCCACTTT
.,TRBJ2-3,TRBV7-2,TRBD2,CASSRLAARRDTQYF,TGTGCCAGCAGCCGACTAGCGGCACGACGGGATACGCAGTATTTT
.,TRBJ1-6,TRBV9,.,CASSVGGGLNSPLHF,TGTGCCAGCAGCGTAGGTGGGGGCCTTAATTCACCCCTCCACTTT
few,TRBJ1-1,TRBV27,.,CASSLQGSNTEAFF,TGTGCCAGCAGTTTACAGGGGTCGAACACTGAAGCTTTCTTT
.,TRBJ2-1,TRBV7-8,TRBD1,CASSYAGTAHNEQFF,TGTGCCAGCAGCTACGCCGGGACAGCCCATAATGAGCAGTTCTTC
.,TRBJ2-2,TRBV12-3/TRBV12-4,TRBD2,CASRPERLAGGSSNTGELFF,TGTGCCAGCCGCCCTGAGAGACTAGCGGGGGGGAGTTCTAACACCGGGGAGCTGTTTTTT
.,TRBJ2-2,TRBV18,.,CASSHRVRDTGELFF,TGTGCCAGCTCACACAGGGTCCGAGACACCGGGGAGCTGTTTTTT
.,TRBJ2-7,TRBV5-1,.,CASSSTGIGEQYF,TGCGCCAGCAGCTCCACAGGGATCGGCGAGCAGTACTTC
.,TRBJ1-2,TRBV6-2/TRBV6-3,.,CASSLRTASYGYTF,TGTGCCAGCAGCCTCAGGACGGCGAGCTATGGCTACACCTTC
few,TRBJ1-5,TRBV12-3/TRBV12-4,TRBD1,CASSSTGGNQPQHF,TGTGCCAGCAGTTCGACAGGGGGCAATCAGCCCCAGCATTTT
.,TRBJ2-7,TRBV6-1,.,CASSESQGGEQYF,TGTGCCAGCAGTGAAAGTCAGGGGGGCGAGCAGTACTTC
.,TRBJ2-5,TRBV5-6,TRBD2,CASSPAGTSYQGNQPRTQYF,TGTGCCAGCAGCCCCGCCGGGACTAGCTATCAGGGGAACCAACCTCGGACCCAGTACTTC
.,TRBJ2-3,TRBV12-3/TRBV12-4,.,CASSLAPEPSTDTQYF,TGTGCCAGCAGTTTAGCGCCAGAACCTAGCACAGATACGCAGTATTTT
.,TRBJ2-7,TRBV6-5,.,CASSSDYEQYF,TGTGCCAGCAGTTCCGACTACGAGCAGTACTTC
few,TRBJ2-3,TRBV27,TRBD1,CASSLLLGTGRADTQYF,TGTGCCAGCAGTCTCTTGCTTGGGACAGGGAGAGCAGATACGCAGTATTTT
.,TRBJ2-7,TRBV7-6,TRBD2,CASSLGTSGHYEQYF,TGTGCCAGCAGCCTTGGGACTAGCGGGCACTACGAGCAGTACTTC
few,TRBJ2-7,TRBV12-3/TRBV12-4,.,CASTFRFPLGQPKLGYYEQYF,TGTGCCAGCACCTTCCGTTTCCCGCTGGGGCAGCCAAAATTGGGTTACTACGAGCAGTACTTC
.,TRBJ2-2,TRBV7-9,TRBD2,CASSTTSGGPTGELFF,TGTGCCAGCAGCACAACTAGCGGGGGGCCGACCGGGGAGCTGTTTTTT
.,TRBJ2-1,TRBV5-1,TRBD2,CASRPTSGANNEQFF,TGCGCCAGCAGGCCTACTAGCGGGGCCAACAATGAGCAGTTCTTC
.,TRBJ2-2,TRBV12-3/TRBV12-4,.,CASSPEAFPGELFF,TGTGCCAGCAGTCCCGAGGCTTTCCCCGGGGAGCTGTTTTTT
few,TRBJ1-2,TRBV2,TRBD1,CASSNIRDREGAYGYTF,TGTGCCAGCAGTAATATCCGGGACAGGGAAGGAGCCTATGGCTACACCTTC
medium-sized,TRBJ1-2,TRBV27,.,CASSLLGGGGYTF,TGTGCCAGCAGTTTATTAGGAGGGGGTGGCTACACCTTC
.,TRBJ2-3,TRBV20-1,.,CSTQQLSPSTDTQYF,TGCAGCACCCAACAACTATCTCCTAGCACAGATACGCAGTATTTT
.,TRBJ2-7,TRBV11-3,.,CASSPPGGLSYEQYF,TGTGCCAGCAGCCCCCCCGGGGGGCTCTCCTACGAGCAGTACTTC
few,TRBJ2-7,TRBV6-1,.,CASTRSWQGGEQYF,TGTGCCAGCACGCGTTCGTGGCAGGGCGGCGAGCAGTACTTC
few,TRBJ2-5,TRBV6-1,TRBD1,CASSRDRGLQETQYF,TGTGCCAGCAGCCGGGACAGGGGGCTTCAAGAGACCCAGTACTTC
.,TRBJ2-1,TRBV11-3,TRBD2,CAGSPPWSAGTSGGYEQFF,TGTGCCGGCAGCCCACCATGGTCGGCCGGGACTAGCGGGGGGTATGAGCAGTTCTTC
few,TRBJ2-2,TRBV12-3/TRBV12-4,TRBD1,CASSPEGAQNTGELFF,TGTGCCAGCAGTCCTGAGGGGGCTCAGAACACCGGGGAGCTGTTTTTT
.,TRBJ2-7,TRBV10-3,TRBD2,CAITRAGGRMDEQYF,TGTGCCATCACTCGAGCGGGGGGGCGTATGGACGAGCAGTACTTC
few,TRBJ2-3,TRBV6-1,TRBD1,CASSGLDRVADTQYF,TGTGCCAGCAGTGGACTGGACAGGGTCGCAGATACGCAGTATTTT
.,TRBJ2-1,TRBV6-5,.,CASSYLRGFNEQFF,TGTGCCAGCAGTTACTTGCGGGGTTTCAATGAGCAGTTCTTC
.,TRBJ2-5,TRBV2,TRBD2,CASSEQRGGMGETQYF,TGTGCCAGCAGTGAGCAGCGGGGGGGCATGGGAGAGACCCAGTACTTC